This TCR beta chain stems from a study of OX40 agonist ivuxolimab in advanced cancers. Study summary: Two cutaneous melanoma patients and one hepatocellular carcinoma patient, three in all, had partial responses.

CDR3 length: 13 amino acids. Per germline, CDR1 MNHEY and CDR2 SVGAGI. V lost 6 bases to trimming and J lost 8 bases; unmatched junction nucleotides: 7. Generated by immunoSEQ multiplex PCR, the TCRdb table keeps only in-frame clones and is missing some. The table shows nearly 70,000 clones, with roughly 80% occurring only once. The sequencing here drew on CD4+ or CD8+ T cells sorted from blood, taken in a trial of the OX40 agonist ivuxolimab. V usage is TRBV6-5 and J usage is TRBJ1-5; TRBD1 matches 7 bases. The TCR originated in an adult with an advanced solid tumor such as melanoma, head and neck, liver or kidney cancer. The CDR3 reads CASSIDRAKPQHF. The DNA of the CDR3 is TGTGCCAGCAGCATTGACAGGGCGAAGCCCCAGCATTTT.